The entry below gives a single TCR beta chain sequence along with its context. These data come from a study of CD8+ T cells in alopecia areata. RNA was extracted and reverse transcribed into cDNA as the sequencing template. Clones were read by immunoSEQ multiplex PCR, and TCRdb kept only the in-frame ones, dropping some. The repertoire has 150,000 to 200,000 clones, roughly 62% of them found once; the top ten carry over 10%. The germline V gene has CDR1 SGHRS and CDR2 YFSETQ. The V and J ends lost 9 bases and 2 bases respectively, with 14 bases between them. The CDR3 runs to 14 residues. Noted treatment: oral pan-JAK inhibitor, 5-10 mg twice daily.

The starting material was CD8+ T cells sorted from blood, obtained at week 24, from a patient treated with tofacitinib. The TCR was taken from a human donor with alopecia areata. The V and J genes are TRBV5-1 and TRBJ1-4; D perhaps matches TRBD1 (5 bases). The CDR3 DNA is TGCGCCACCAGGGACCCCGGGACTAATGAAAAACTGTTTTTT. It is translated as CATRDPGTNEKLFF.